The present TCR beta chain was sequenced within a study of blood T cell repertoires in COVID-19. As processed by the authors: Nucleated cell number was recorded as an estimate derived from reference gene primer amplification. Generated by immunoSEQ multiplex PCR, the TCRdb table keeps only in-frame clones and is missing some. The D gene and trimming were derived from the DNA, and the V and J assignments and clone size from that table. There are some 390,000 clones in the sample; over 75% occur only once, and 1.5% to 1.9% lies in the top ten. The CDR3 totals 14 residues. V was pared by 6 bases and J by 5 bases, with 11 bases between. Germline CDR1 reads WNHNN; CDR2 reads SYGVQD (reference sequence).

Sequencing was carried out using peripheral blood. The TCR was taken from a woman in her thirties or forties with COVID-19, enrolled during active disease. The genes are TRBV10-1 and TRBJ1-6; a possible D gene is TRBD1 (5 bases). This CDR3 is CASSWTSNNSPLHF. The CDR3 DNA reads TGCGCCAGCAGCTGGACATCCAATAATTCACCCCTCCACTTT.